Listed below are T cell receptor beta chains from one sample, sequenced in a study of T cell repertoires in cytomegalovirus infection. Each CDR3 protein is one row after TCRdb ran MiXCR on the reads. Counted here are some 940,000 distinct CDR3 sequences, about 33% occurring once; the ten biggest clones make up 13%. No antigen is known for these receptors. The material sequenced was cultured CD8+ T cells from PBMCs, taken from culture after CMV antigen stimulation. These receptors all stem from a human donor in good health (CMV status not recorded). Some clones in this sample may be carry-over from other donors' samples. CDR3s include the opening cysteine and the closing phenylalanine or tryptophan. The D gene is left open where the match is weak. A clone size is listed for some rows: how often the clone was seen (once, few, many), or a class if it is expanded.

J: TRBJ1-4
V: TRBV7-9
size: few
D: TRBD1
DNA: TGTGCCAGCAGCCCTCCAAGGGGGCCTCAAGTGACTAGACTGTTTTTT
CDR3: CASSPPRGPQVTRLFF

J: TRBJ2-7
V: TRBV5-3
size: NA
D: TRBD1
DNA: TGTGCCAGCAGCCCGGGACAGGTTTACTACGAGCAGTACTTC
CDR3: CASSPGQVYYEQYF

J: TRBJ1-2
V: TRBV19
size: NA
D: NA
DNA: TGTGCCAGTAGTCCATACACGGAACAGGGTGGCTACACCTTC
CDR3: CASSPYTEQGGYTF

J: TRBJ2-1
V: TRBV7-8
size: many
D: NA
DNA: TGTGCCAGCAGCTTAGCGGGAGGTGGGTCCTACAATGAGCAGTTCTTC
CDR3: CASSLAGGGSYNEQFF

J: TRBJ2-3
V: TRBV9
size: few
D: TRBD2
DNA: TGTGCCAGCAGCGTTAGCGGGGGGGCCGGGGATACGCAGTATTTT
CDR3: CASSVSGGAGDTQYF

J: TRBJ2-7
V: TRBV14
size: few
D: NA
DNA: TGTGCCAGCAGCCAAGAGACAGCCTACGAGCAGTACTTC
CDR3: CASSQETAYEQYF

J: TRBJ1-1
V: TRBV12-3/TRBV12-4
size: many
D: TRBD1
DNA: TGTGCCAGCAGTTTTTGGGGGTCAGGGGGTATGGACACTGAAGCTTTCTTT
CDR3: CASSFWGSGGMDTEAFF

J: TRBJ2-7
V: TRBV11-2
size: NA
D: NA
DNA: TGTGCCAGCAAGGAGGGGCTTTCCGACGAGCAGTACTTC
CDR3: CASKEGLSDEQYF

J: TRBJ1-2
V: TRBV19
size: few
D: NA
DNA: TGTGCCAGTAGTATAGGACAGCCCAACTATGGCTACACCTTC
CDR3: CASSIGQPNYGYTF

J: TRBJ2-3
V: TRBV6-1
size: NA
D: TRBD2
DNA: TGTGCCAGCAGTCCCTCCTTCGGGGGGGCCACAGATACGCAGTATTTT
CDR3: CASSPSFGGATDTQYF

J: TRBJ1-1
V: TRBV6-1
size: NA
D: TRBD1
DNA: TGTGCCAGCAGTGAAATGGGACAGGGAAACACTGAAGCTTTCTTT
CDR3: CASSEMGQGNTEAFF

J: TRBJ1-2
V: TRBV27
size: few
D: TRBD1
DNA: TGTGCCAGCAGGCCGGGACAGTCTAACTATGGCTACACCTTC
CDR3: CASRPGQSNYGYTF

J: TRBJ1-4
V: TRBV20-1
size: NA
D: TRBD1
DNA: TGCAGTGCCCGGATCGACAGGGGTACAACTAATGAAAAACTGTTTTTT
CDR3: CSARIDRGTTNEKLFF

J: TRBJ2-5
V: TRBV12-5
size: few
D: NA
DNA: TGTGCTAGTGGCATCGGGCAAGAGACCCAGTACTTC
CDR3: CASGIGQETQYF

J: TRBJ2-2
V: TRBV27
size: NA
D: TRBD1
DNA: TGTGCCAGCAGGGATTTCTACAGGGGGAGGAACGTCGGGGAGCTGTTTTTT
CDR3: CASRDFYRGRNVGELFF

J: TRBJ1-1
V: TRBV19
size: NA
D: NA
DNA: TGTGCCAGTAGTATAGAAAGGGGGGGCGGCCGTGAAGCTTTCTTT
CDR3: CASSIERGGGREAFF

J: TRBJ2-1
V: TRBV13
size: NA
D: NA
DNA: TGTGCCAGCAGCTTAGGCGGGCAGACCCTTGGGAATGAGCAGTTCTTC
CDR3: CASSLGGQTLGNEQFF

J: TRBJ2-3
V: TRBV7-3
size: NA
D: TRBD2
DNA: TGTGCCAGCAGCTCAATTAGCGGGGGGGCCGAAGATACGCAGTATTTT
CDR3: CASSSISGGAEDTQYF

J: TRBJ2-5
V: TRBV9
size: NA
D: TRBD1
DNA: TGTGCCAGCAGCGTTACCGGGACAGGGGGCGTGGAGACCCAGTACTTC
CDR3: CASSVTGTGGVETQYF

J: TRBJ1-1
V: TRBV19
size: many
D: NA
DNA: TGTGCCAGTAGTCCCCAGTTGAACACTGAAGCTTTCTTT
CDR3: CASSPQLNTEAFF

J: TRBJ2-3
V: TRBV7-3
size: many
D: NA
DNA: TGTGCCAGCGCTCATTGGGGGCGGAGCACAGATACGCAGTATTTT
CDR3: CASAHWGRSTDTQYF

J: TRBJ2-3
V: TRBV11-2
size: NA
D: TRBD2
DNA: TGTGCCAGCAGCCCCTATGGGGGGGCAGATACGCAGTATTTT
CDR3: CASSPYGGADTQYF

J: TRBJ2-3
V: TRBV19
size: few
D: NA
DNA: TGTGCCAGTAGTACCGGGACGAATACAGATACGCAGTATTTT
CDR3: CASSTGTNTDTQYF

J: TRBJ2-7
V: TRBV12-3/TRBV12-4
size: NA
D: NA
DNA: TGTGCCAGCAGCAATAGTCAGAAATGGTCCTACGAGCAGTACTTC
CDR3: CASSNSQKWSYEQYF

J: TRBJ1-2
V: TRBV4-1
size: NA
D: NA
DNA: TGCGCCAGCAGCCAAGATCAAGGGGGTAATGGCTACACCTTC
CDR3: CASSQDQGGNGYTF

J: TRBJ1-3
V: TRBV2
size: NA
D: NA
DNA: TGTGCCAGCAGTCCGGACTTTGACGGAAACACCATATATTTT
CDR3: CASSPDFDGNTIYF

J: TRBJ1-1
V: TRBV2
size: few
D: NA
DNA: TGTGCCAGCAGTGAAAAGTTTGGGGGCTCAATGAACGCTTTCTTT
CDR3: CASSEKFGGSMNAFF

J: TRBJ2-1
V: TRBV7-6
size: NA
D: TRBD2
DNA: TGTGCTAACAGCTGGGGACTAGCGGATCACAATGAGCAGTTCTTC
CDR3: CANSWGLADHNEQFF

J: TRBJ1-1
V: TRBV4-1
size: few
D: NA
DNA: TGCGCCAGCAGCCAAGGGTTGGGGCTATTGAACACTGAAGCTTTCTTT
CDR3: CASSQGLGLLNTEAFF

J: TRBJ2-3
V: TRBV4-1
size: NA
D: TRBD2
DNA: TGCGCCAGCAGCCAAGATAGAGCGGGGGGGAACACAGATACGCAGTATTTT
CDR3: CASSQDRAGGNTDTQYF

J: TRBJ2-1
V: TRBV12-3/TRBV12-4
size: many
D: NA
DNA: TGTGCCAGCAGTTTAAACCACAATGAGCAGTTCTTC
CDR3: CASSLNHNEQFF

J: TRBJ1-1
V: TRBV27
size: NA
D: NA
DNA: TGTGCCAGCAAGCAGGGTAAGGAAGCTTTCTTT
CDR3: CASKQGKEAFF

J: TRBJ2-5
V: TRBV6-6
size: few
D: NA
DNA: TGTGCCAGCCTCTCTAGCAGGCAGACCCAGTACTTC
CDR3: CASLSSRQTQYF

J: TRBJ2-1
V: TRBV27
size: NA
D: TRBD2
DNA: TGTGCCAGCAGTTTATCGGGACTAGCGGGGAATGAGCAGTTCTTC
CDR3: CASSLSGLAGNEQFF

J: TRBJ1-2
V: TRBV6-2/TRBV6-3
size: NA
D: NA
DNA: TGTGCCAGTCTGGGACAACTGGGCTATGGCTACACCTTC
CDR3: CASLGQLGYGYTF

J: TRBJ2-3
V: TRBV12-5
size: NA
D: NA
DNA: TGTGCTAGTGGTTTGGGGTCCGAGCCCCTGAACACAGATACGCAGTATTTT
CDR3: CASGLGSEPLNTDTQYF

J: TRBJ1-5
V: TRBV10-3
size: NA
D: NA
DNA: TGTGCCATCACCCCCTGGCTACAAAGTTATCAGCCCCAGCATTTT
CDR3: CAITPWLQSYQPQHF